What follows are 22 T cell receptor beta chains derived from one specimen sequenced in a study of T cell clonality in common variable immunodeficiency. The repertoire was sequenced with immunoSEQ multiplex PCR; TCRdb's copy has only in-frame clones and lacks some. This sample carries roughly 79,000 clones, none of them present only once. The sequencing sample was made of peripheral blood mononuclear cells. The origin of the receptors is a person between 18 and 70 years old in good health.

This clone was observed many times. The CDR3 extends 3 residues past the end of the read, so its final part is completed from the germline J gene. The chain employs TRBV11-2 and TRBJ2-7; no clear D gene. Trimming took 3 bases from V and 0 from J, leaving 12 bases between them. Looked up from germline, CDR1 is SGHAT and CDR2 is FQNNGV. CDR3 length: 15 residues. The part of the CDR3 DNA that was read is TGTGCCAGCAGCTTTGCCTCCGCCGGCTCCTACGAG. Its translation: CASSFASAGSYE. The entire CDR3 protein is CASSFASAGSYEQYF.

This clone occurred many times. The read finishes 3 residues shy of the CDR3 end, and the germline J gene is used to complete it. The V call is TRBV7-9, the J call TRBJ2-1; 9 bases are shared with TRBD2. Trimming took 7 bases from V and 3 from J; bases not matched to a gene: 7. The CDR3 has 15 amino acids. Per germline, CDR1 SEHNR and CDR2 FQNEAQ (reference sequence). CDR3 protein: CASTGAGGFYNEQFF. CDR3 DNA, as far as it was read: TGTGCCAGCACCGGAGCGGGAGGATTCTACAATGAG.

This clone was seen many times. The read gets to within 3 residues of the CDR3 end, and the germline J gene fills in the rest. The J gene is TRBJ2-3, the V gene TRBV11-2; tentative D call: TRBD1 (6 bases). The V end was cut by 4 bases, the J end by 2 bases, with 10 bases between. Germline assignment: CDR1 SGHAT and CDR2 FQNNGV. The CDR3 is 14 amino acids. The sequenced CDR3 bases are TGTGCCAGCAGCTACCGGACAGACACAGATACG. Residues: CASSYRTDTDT. The full-length CDR3 reads as CASSYRTDTDTQYF. The full variable domain, completed using reference TRBV11-2 and TRBJ2-3, is EAGVAQSPRYKIIEKRQSVAFWCNPISGHATLYWYQQILGQGPKLLIQFQNNGVVDDSQLPKDRFSAERLKGVDSTLKIQPAKLEDSAVYLCASSYRTDTDTQYFGPGTRLTVL.

This clone was seen ten or more times. The sequence runs out 3 residues before the end of the CDR3; the remainder is reconstructed from the germline J gene. The rearrangement links TRBV19 to TRBJ1-1; D unclear. Trimming took 6 bases from V and 1 from J, leaving 15 bases between them. Germline CDR1 reads LNHDA; CDR2 reads SQIVND (reference sequence). The CDR3 covers 15 residues. CDR3: CASSTSFTGNTEAFF. CDR3 bases read: TGTGCCAGTAGCACCTCCTTCACTGGGAACACTGAA.

The sample holds many counts of this clone. Read coverage stops 3 residues before the CDR3 terminus; the germline J gene supplies the remainder. J is TRBJ2-2 and V is TRBV6-1; D possibly corresponds to TRBD2 (6 bases). Per the germline V gene, CDR1 is MNHNS and CDR2 is SASEGT. The V gene lost 2 bases and the J gene lost 5 bases, with 21 bases spanning the gap. The CDR3 extends over 18 amino acids. CDR3 DNA (partial): TGTGCCAGCAGTGAATCCTTCGGTGCGGGGCGAGGAACCGGGGAG. It translates to CASSESFGAGRGTGE. In full, the CDR3 reads CASSESFGAGRGTGELFF.

This clone was seen many times. The read finishes 3 residues shy of the CDR3 end, and the germline J gene is used to complete it. This chain uses TRBV19 with TRBJ1-2; 9 nucleotides agree with TRBD1. CDR1 is LNHDA and CDR2 is SQIVND in the germline V gene (reference sequence). CDR3 length: 15 amino acids. CDR3 in amino acids: CASTDRGRSGYGYTF. The CDR3 DNA, read in part, is TGTGCCAGTACGGACAGGGGCCGCTCTGGGTACGGC.

This clone was seen at least ten times. From the germline J gene comes the end of the CDR3, since the read stops 3 residues before it. The chain joins TRBV6-2 or TRBV6-3 to TRBJ2-5; TRBD1 matches 9 bases. CDR1 is MNHEY, CDR2 SVGEGT, per germline. The CDR3 extends over 16 amino acids. The V gene end was trimmed by 6 bases and the J gene end by 4 bases; junction bases not matched to a gene: 12. CDR3 DNA, as far as it was read: TGTGCCAGCAGCCGAAGTTACAGGGGGCCGGGAGAGACC. Its translation: CASSRSYRGPGET. The full CDR3 reads CASSRSYRGPGETQYF.

Ten or more counts support this clone. The read terminates 3 residues ahead of where the CDR3 ends, so the germline J gene completes it. The chain combines TRBV7-2 with TRBJ1-2; D call uncertain. V was shortened by 1 base and J by 1 base, with 4 bases between the two germline ends. The CDR3 spans 13 residues. Germline CDR1 SGHTA, CDR2 FQGNSA. The CDR3 sequence: CASSLDNNYGYTF. The sequenced CDR3 bases are TGTGCCAGCAGCTTAGACAATAACTATGGC.

This clone appeared many times. The CDR3 end is not reached by the read, which stops 3 residues before it; the germline J gene fills it in. The chain recombines TRBV20-1 with TRBJ2-1; 9 positions agree with TRBD1. V gave up 0 bases and J gave up 9 bases; unmatched junction bases: 9. This CDR3 comprises 15 residues. Germline V lookup: CDR1 DFQATT, CDR2 SNEGSKA (reference sequence). CDR3 DNA, as far as it was read: TGCAGTGCTAGAGATCGGGACAGGGTTGCGGTTGAG. The encoded protein is CSARDRDRVAVE. The CDR3 as a whole reads CSARDRDRVAVEQFF.

This clone appeared many times. The read ends 3 residues shy of where the CDR3 ends; the end is completed using the germline J gene. The chain couples TRBV5-1 to TRBJ2-7, with 10 bases lining up with TRBD1. From germline, CDR1 is SGHRS and CDR2 YFSETQ. The CDR3 is made up of 14 amino acids. Trimming took 4 bases from V and 6 from J; bases not matched to a gene: 7. The CDR3 sequence: CASSAGTGVVEQYF. CDR3 bases read: TGCGCCAGCAGCGCCGGGACAGGGGTCGTCGAG.

This clone was picked up many times. The observed sequence ends 3 residues before the CDR3 terminus, with the missing tail filled in from the germline J gene. The V and J genes are TRBV2 and TRBJ1-5; 10 bases align to TRBD1. The CDR3 extends over 16 amino acids. CDR1 is SNHLY, CDR2 FYNNEI, per germline. Losses at the gene ends were 4 bases for V and 6 bases for J; bases not matched to a gene: 9. Partial CDR3 DNA: TGTGCCAGCAGTGCCGGACAGGGGGTATGGATTCAGCCC. Translating it yields CASSAGQGVWIQP. The entire CDR3 reads CASSAGQGVWIQPQHF.

This clone was seen many times. The observed sequence ends 3 residues before the CDR3 terminus, with the missing tail filled in from the germline J gene. The gene calls are TRBV5-4 and TRBJ2-6; possible D gene TRBD1, 5 bases. V dropped 5 bases and J dropped 0 bases, with 9 bases sitting between them. The CDR3 length is 15 residues. The germline gives CDR1 SGHNT, CDR2 YYREEE (reference sequence). The CDR3 sequence is CASSVDSSGANVLTF. The CDR3 bases that were read are TGTGCCAGCAGTGTCGACAGCTCTGGGGCCAACGTC.

This clone was seen repeatedly, ten times or more. Sequencing ends 3 residues short of the CDR3 end; the germline J gene provides the rest. V usage is TRBV7-8 and J usage is TRBJ2-5, with a tentative D call TRBD2 (6 bases). The CDR3 spans 13 residues. The ends were cut back, 5 bases at V and 4 bases at J, with 11 bases in the middle. Germline V gene data show CDR1 as SGHVS and CDR2 as FQNEAQ. The CDR3 DNA, read in part, is TGTGCCAGCAGCCCTGGGGGGTTAGAGACC. It codes for CASSPGGLET. Given in full, the CDR3 is CASSPGGLETQYF.

This clone was recorded at least ten times. The CDR3 end falls 3 residues outside the read, so it is completed with the germline J gene. The J gene is TRBJ1-4, the V gene TRBV2; D remains unclear. The ends were cut back, 3 bases at V and 0 bases at J, with 8 bases in the middle. CDR1 and CDR2 (germline): SNHLY, FYNNEI. This CDR3 region has 15 residues. The CDR3 spells CASSETLATNEKLFF. CDR3 bases read: TGTGCCAGCAGTGAGACTCTTGCAACTAATGAAAAA.

Concerning this clone itself: The read finishes 3 residues shy of the CDR3 end, and the germline J gene is used to complete it. V and J are TRBV10-2 and TRBJ1-4, with 9 bases aligning to TRBD1. Losses at the gene ends were 8 bases for V and 7 bases for J; bases not matched to a gene: 14. Germline V gene data show CDR1 as WSHSY and CDR2 as SAAADI. This CDR3 spans 16 amino acids. The sequenced part of the CDR3 DNA is TGCGCCAGCGCTCTAAGTGCCGGGACAGGGAGTGAAAAA. It codes for CASALSAGTGSEK. The CDR3 in its entirety is CASALSAGTGSEKLFF.

The sample holds many counts of this clone. The CDR3 goes on 3 residues after the read ends, and that part is filled in from the germline J gene. The chain has TRBV7-6 and TRBJ2-7, with D perhaps TRBD1 or TRBD2 (5 bases each). Trimming took off 4 bases at V and 2 bases at J, with 15 bases between the two ends. From germline, CDR1 is SGHVS and CDR2 FNYEAQ. The CDR3 runs to 15 residues. The CDR3 DNA, read in part, is TGTGCCAGCAGCTCCTCTGAGGGGCAGGCCTACGAG. Its translation: CASSSSEGQAYE. The CDR3 in full is CASSSSEGQAYEQYF.

This clone was detected ten times or more. The sequenced fragment ends 3 residues before the CDR3 boundary, so the rest is inferred from the germline J gene. The rearrangement links TRBV9 to TRBJ2-1, with D unresolved. CDR3 size: 13 residues. V was clipped by 3 bases and J by 2 bases, with 6 bases between them. Germline lookup yields CDR1 SGDLS and CDR2 YYNGEE. The sequenced part of the CDR3 DNA is TGTGCCAGCAGCGCCACAACCTACAATGAG. This sequence encodes CASSATTYNE. The full-length CDR3 reads as CASSATTYNEQFF.

This clone appeared many times. The read comes to an end 3 residues before the CDR3 does, leaving the germline J gene to fill in the end. The chain couples TRBV20-1 to TRBJ2-1; D might be TRBD2 (5 bases). Trimming cost V 6 bases and J 7 bases, with 10 bases left between them. CDR3 length: 11 residues. CDR1 is DFQATT, CDR2 SNEGSKA, per germline (reference sequence). The CDR3 loop is CSAQLGNEQFF. The covered CDR3 bases are TGCAGTGCGCAACTAGGAAATGAG.

Comments on this clone: Read data end 3 residues before the CDR3 end; the end is taken from the germline J gene. The rearrangement uses TRBV19 and TRBJ1-6; D not certain. Deletions cut 1 base from V and 8 bases from J, with 15 bases between. Germline assignment: CDR1 LNHDA and CDR2 SQIVND (reference sequence). This CDR3 has 16 residues. Partial CDR3 DNA: TGTGCCAGTAGTATAGGGAACCCCGCGGCGGATTCACCC. It codes for CASSIGNPAADSP. The CDR3 in full is CASSIGNPAADSPLHF.

At least ten counts were recorded for this clone. The CDR3 extends 3 residues past the end of the read, so its final part is completed from the germline J gene. The rearrangement links TRBV7-2 to TRBJ1-1; D unresolved. The V gene lost 6 bases and the J gene lost 3 bases, with 11 bases spanning the gap. The CDR3 has 13 amino acids. Per the germline V gene, CDR1 is SGHTA and CDR2 is FQGNSA. CDR3 loop: CASRVWRDTEAFF. The DNA read from the CDR3 is TGTGCCAGCAGGGTGTGGAGGGACACTGAA.

This clone was detected many times. Read coverage stops 3 residues before the CDR3 terminus; the germline J gene supplies the remainder. This chain joins TRBV6-2 or TRBV6-3 and TRBJ2-1, with 9 bases fitting TRBD1. Losses at the gene ends were 2 bases for V and 7 bases for J; bases not matched to a gene: 9. Germline V gene data show CDR1 as MNHEY and CDR2 as SVGEGT. The CDR3 is 16 residues long. CDR3 in amino acids: CASSYGFGTGSNEQFF. The DNA read from the CDR3 is TGTGCCAGCAGTTACGGTTTCGGGACAGGGAGTAATGAG.

This clone was recorded many times. Sequencing ends 3 residues short of the CDR3 end; the germline J gene provides the rest. The V call is TRBV30, the J call TRBJ2-1, with 14 bases lining up with TRBD2. CDR3 length: 18 amino acids. V trimming: 5 bases; J trimming: 5 bases; junction bases outside the gene matches: 14. Germline CDR1 is GTSNPN and CDR2 is SVGIG (reference sequence). The sequenced part of the CDR3 DNA is TGTGCCTGGGTCGGGACTAGCGGGAGAATTGATGTACACAATGAG. The encoded protein is CAWVGTSGRIDVHNE. The complete CDR3 reads CAWVGTSGRIDVHNEQFF.